A few counts support the clone carrying this T cell receptor beta chain. The data were obtained in a study of blood T cell repertoires in COVID-19. Across the whole study: Collection of acute and convalescent COVID-19 samples took place in the United States, Italy and Spain.

The germline CDR1 and CDR2 sequences are MGHDK and SYGVNS. Trimming removed 11 bases from V and 2 bases from J, with 18 bases in between. The CDR3 has 15 residues. In the authors' workflow: Reference gene primer amplification in the assay estimated nucleated cell counts. Profiled with immunoSEQ multiplex PCR; TCRdb holds only in-frame clones, not every one. V, J and clone size reflect that table, while D and trimming were determined from the DNA. The sample records about 92,000 clones, around 82% being singletons. Sequences were obtained from peripheral blood. V gene TRBV25-1 combines with J gene TRBJ2-2; D perhaps matches TRBD2 (5 bases). The sequence was collected from a human donor in a cohort sampled during active COVID-19. CDR3 nucleotides: TGTGCCGTGGGTCCCCGGGGTTCAAACACCGGGGAGCTGTTTTTT. Amino acid sequence: CAVGPRGSNTGELFF.